This TCR beta chain was identified during a study of cytomegalovirus exposure and HLA in healthy donors. Germline CDR1 reads PRHDT; CDR2 reads FYEKMQ (reference sequence). The CDR3 runs 13 residues. Trimming cost V 10 bases and J 4 bases, with 17 bases left between them. The PCR made use of 60 Vbeta and 13 Jbeta primers. Data came from immunoSEQ multiplex PCR; TCRdb stores just in-frame clones and leaves some out. Found here are about 140,000 clones, approximately 83% of them singletons; the top ten hold 2.5% to 3.5%. Sequenced input: PBMCs. The receptor was isolated from a male donor in good health and CMV-seronegative. The chain employs TRBV13 and TRBJ2-7, with D perhaps TRBD1 (6 bases). This CDR3 is CATAPLRGYEQYF. CDR3 nucleotides: TGTGCCACCGCACCCCTCAGGGGTTACGAGCAGTACTTC.